Shown below are 22 T cell receptor beta chains from a single sample sequenced in a study of blood T cell repertoires in COVID-19 (dated by TCRdb to the early 2020s). The method was the immunoSEQ multiplex PCR assay. Drawn from immuneACCESS, this table holds only the in-frame rearrangements with V and J called that TCRdb kept. Clones are partly lost; checked studies trace under half to an unresolved V gene and leave the rest unexplained. This sample gives over 200,000 clones in total; around four fifths of them show up just once. The ten largest clones represent roughly 20% of the sample. The specimen sequenced was peripheral blood. The origin of the receptors is an elderly woman with active or convalescent COVID-19.

The gene calls are TRBV6-6 and TRBJ1-5, with 10 bases lining up with TRBD1. The germline V gene encodes CDR1 MNHNY and CDR2 SVGAGI (reference sequence). The CDR3 runs 15 residues. V lost 4 bases, J lost 4 bases, and 4 bases stayed unmatched. CDR3: CASSFRDRGNQPQHF. The CDR3, as DNA: TGTGCCAGCAGTTTCCGGGACAGGGGAAATCAGCCCCAGCATTTT.

CDR3 sequence reads: CASCATGTSVYEQYF. DNA for the CDR3: TGCGCCAGCTGTGCAACCGGGACTAGCGTCTACGAGCAGTACTTC. V and J are TRBV5-1 and TRBJ2-7, with 10 bases aligning to TRBD2. The CDR3 covers 15 residues. The V gene end was trimmed by 7 bases and the J gene end by 3 bases; junction bases not matched to a gene: 10. The V gene's germline CDR1 is SGHRS and CDR2 YFSETQ. Together with reference TRBV5-1 and TRBJ2-7, the CDR3 gives the full variable domain: KAGVTQTPRYLIKTRGQQVTLSCSPISGHRSVSWYQQTPGQGLQFLFEYFSETQRNKGNFPGRFSGRQFSNSRSEMNVSTLELGDSALYLCASCATGTSVYEQYFGPGTRLTVT.

This chain uses TRBV7-3 with TRBJ1-2, with a tentative D call TRBD1 (5 bases). V lost 2 bases, J lost 0 bases, and 7 bases lay in between. The CDR3 runs 14 residues. Germline CDR1 and CDR2: SGHTA and FQGTGA. The DNA of the CDR3 is TGTGCCAGCAGCTTAGGGGCAGCTAACTATGGCTACACCTTC. Translated, it gives CASSLGAANYGYTF.

The rearrangement links TRBV4-2 to TRBJ1-5; TRBD1 aligns across 7 bases. Germline V CDR1 and CDR2: LGHNA, YNFKEQ. Trimming at V came to 3 bases and at J to 6 bases, leaving 8 bases not matched to a gene. The CDR3 contains 15 residues. CDR3 protein: CASSQEDREGQPQHF. CDR3 DNA: TGTGCCAGCAGCCAGGAAGACAGGGAAGGTCAGCCCCAGCATTTT.

This clone is a singleton in its sample. The rearrangement uses TRBV10-3 and TRBJ1-6; 9 nucleotides align to TRBD1. After removal of 6 bases from V and 8 bases from J, the junction contained 8 bases not matched to a gene. The V gene's germline CDR1 is ENHRY and CDR2 SYGVKD. The CDR3 is 15 amino acids. The CDR3 spells CAISPGTGRDSPLHF. The DNA of the CDR3 is TGTGCCATCAGCCCAGGGACAGGGAGAGATTCACCCCTCCACTTT.

The chain employs TRBV5-6 and TRBJ2-7; D remains ambiguous. Germline values: CDR1 SGHDT, CDR2 YYEEEE. This CDR3 has 14 amino acids. Trimming took 0 bases from V and 0 from J, leaving 7 bases between them. The chain's CDR3 is CASSLAPHSYEQYF. The CDR3 coding sequence is TGTGCCAGCAGCTTGGCTCCACACTCCTACGAGCAGTACTTC.

The chain employs TRBV6-5 and TRBJ2-7; 8 nucleotides agree with TRBD1. In germline, CDR1 is MNHEY, CDR2 SVGAGI. V gave up 5 bases and J gave up 3 bases; unmatched junction bases: 6. This CDR3 has 14 amino acids. This chain's CDR3 is CASSNRDRNYEQYF. The CDR3 bases are TGTGCCAGCAGTAACCGGGACAGGAACTACGAGCAGTACTTC.

Note on this clone: At one end the junction does not follow the germline gene, possibly because of a read error. V and J are TRBV7-7 and TRBJ2-3; possible D gene TRBD2, 6 bases. The CDR3 is 14 amino acids. The germline gives CDR1 SSHAT, CDR2 FNYEAQ (reference sequence). CDR3 residues: CASSRDVGWGEQYF. For the CDR3, the DNA is TGTGCTAGCAGCCGGGACGTTGGATGGGGGGAGCAGTATTTT.

This chain links TRBV28 with TRBJ1-2; TRBD1 aligns across 8 bases. Germline values: CDR1 MDHEN, CDR2 SYDVKM. Trimming removed 1 base from V and 1 base from J; junction bases left unmatched: 8. The CDR3 contains 17 residues. CDR3 sequence reads: CASSLSQTGEYNYGYTF. In nucleotides, the CDR3 is TGTGCCAGCAGTTTATCCCAGACAGGGGAATATAACTATGGCTACACCTTC.

This clone has only one observation. Other DNA sequences in the same sample also yield this CDR3. The chain joins TRBV18 to TRBJ2-3; no definite D call. V shed 3 bases and J shed 1 base, with 5 bases lying between them. CDR3 length equals 13 residues. Germline V gene data show CDR1 as KGHSH and CDR2 as LQKENI. CDR3 sequence: CASSPAGTDTQYF. As DNA, the CDR3 is TGTGCCAGCTCACCGGCGGGCACAGATACGCAGTATTTT.

The V call is TRBV6-5, the J call TRBJ2-1, with no clear D. V gave up 0 bases and J gave up 4 bases, with 7 bases separating them. In germline, CDR1 is MNHEY, CDR2 SVGAGI. There are 14 residues in the CDR3. DNA of the CDR3: TGTGCCAGCAGTTACTCAGGAGTTTACAATGAGCAGTTCTTC. Residues: CASSYSGVYNEQFF.

The chain has TRBV28 and TRBJ1-2, with D perhaps TRBD1 (6 bases). CDR1 is MDHEN, CDR2 SYDVKM, per germline. The V end lost 7 bases, the J end lost 6 bases, and 21 bases lay between the germline ends. The CDR3 totals 15 residues. For the CDR3, the DNA is TGTGCCAGCAACCTGGGGGCCAGGGCCCCCCATGGCTACACCTTC. Translation: CASNLGARAPHGYTF.

The V call is TRBV7-8, the J call TRBJ2-5; the match to TRBD2 covers 7 bases. Germline trimming cut 4 bases from V and 5 bases from J; bases unmatched to any gene: 7. Germline loops: CDR1 SGHVS, CDR2 FQNEAQ. This CDR3 region has 14 residues. DNA for the CDR3: TGTGCCAGCAGCTCAAGCGGGGTAGGGGAGACCCAGTACTTC. This translates into CASSSSGVGETQYF.

The J gene is TRBJ2-1, the V gene TRBV12-5, with TRBD2 identical over 8 bases. Germline V lookup: CDR1 LGHNT, CDR2 FRNRAP. With 4 bases clipped from V and 6 bases from J, the junction kept 11 bases outside the gene matches. The CDR3 sequence is 16 residues long. CDR3 in DNA: TGTGCTAGTGGTTCCCCACCGGGAGGGTTCCTCAATGAGCAGTTCTTC. Translated, it gives CASGSPPGGFLNEQFF.

This clone was observed many times. The chain combines TRBV4-2 with TRBJ2-7; D is perhaps TRBD1 (5 bases). The CDR3 loop spans 14 amino acids. Per the germline V gene, CDR1 is LGHNA and CDR2 is YNFKEQ. Trimming stripped 1 base from V and 2 bases from J, with 9 bases between. The CDR3 bases are TGTGCCAGCAGCCAAGGCCAGGGTACCTACGAGCAGTACTTC. It encodes CASSQGQGTYEQYF.

The V and J genes are TRBV5-1 and TRBJ2-5, with 14 bases lining up with TRBD2. This CDR3 is built from 15 residues. Germline V gene sequence: CDR1 SGHRS, CDR2 YFSETQ. Unmatched junction bases numbered 6, after V lost 4 bases and J lost 7 bases. In nucleotides, the CDR3 is TGCGCCAGCAGCCAGGGACTAGCGGGGGAGGGGACCCAGTACTTC. The encoded protein is CASSQGLAGEGTQYF.

This clone was seen only a few times. The chain uses TRBV27 and TRBJ2-7; 7 nucleotides match TRBD2. This CDR3 has 18 amino acids. Germline V gene sequence: CDR1 MNHEY, CDR2 SMNVEV (reference sequence). Trimming removed 5 bases from V and 4 bases from J; junction bases left unmatched: 20. CDR3 sequence (DNA): TGTGCCAGCAGTCCGAAAACACCGGGGGGTGACCCCCGTTACGAGCAGTACTTC. This codes for CASSPKTPGGDPRYEQYF.

The chain uses TRBV7-2 and TRBJ2-3; D is uncertain. The V and J ends lost 5 bases and 5 bases respectively, with 17 bases between them. CDR3 length: 15 amino acids. Germline CDR1 SGHTA, CDR2 FQGNSA. CDR3 residues: CASSPLREQIDTQYF. The CDR3 DNA sequence: TGTGCCAGCAGCCCTCTCCGCGAACAGATAGATACGCAGTATTTT.

This chain joins TRBV15 and TRBJ2-7; TRBD2 is a possible D gene (7 bases). V shed 0 bases and J shed 6 bases, with 18 bases lying between them. This CDR3 spans 16 amino acids. Germline V gene sequence: CDR1 LNHNV, CDR2 YYDKDF (reference sequence). This CDR3 reads CATSRDHWGGVGEQYF. CDR3 in DNA: TGTGCCACCAGCAGAGATCATTGGGGGGGCGTGGGCGAGCAGTACTTC.

The chain uses TRBV5-1 and TRBJ1-1, with TRBD1 identical over 9 bases. V was clipped by 4 bases and J by 0 bases; unmatched bases: 7. This CDR3 is built from 16 residues. Germline V gene sequence: CDR1 SGHRS, CDR2 YFSETQ. The CDR3 sequence: CASSIGTGRLNTEAFF. For the CDR3, the DNA is TGCGCCAGCAGCATCGGGACAGGGAGACTGAACACTGAAGCTTTCTTT.

In nucleotides, the CDR3 is TGCAGCGTTGAAGGGACTACCACCTCTGGAAACACCATATATTTT. Protein product: CSVEGTTTSGNTIYF. V usage is TRBV29-1 and J usage is TRBJ1-3; D not resolved. The CDR3 length is 15 residues. V was trimmed by 1 base and J by 0 bases, leaving 10 bases between them. CDR1 is SQVTM and CDR2 is ANQGSEA in the germline V gene.

The rearrangement joins TRBV7-4 to TRBJ2-7; 7 nucleotides line up with TRBD1. The ends lost 5 bases at V and 1 base at J; junction bases unmatched: 14. CDR1 SGHVT and CDR2 SQSDAQ come from the germline V gene. This CDR3 is built from 17 residues. CDR3 residues: CASSRRQTGIGSYEQYF. The CDR3 DNA is TGTGCCAGCAGCCGCCGACAGACAGGGATCGGGTCCTACGAGCAGTACTTC. The full variable domain, completed using reference TRBV7-4 and TRBJ2-7, is GAGVSQSPRYKVAKRGRDVALRCDSISGHVTLYWYRQTLGQGSEVLTYSQSDAQRDKSGRPSGRFSAERPERSVSTLKIQRTEQGDSAVYLCASSRRQTGIGSYEQYFGPGTRLTVT.